This T cell receptor beta chain is drawn from a study of T cell responses to AZD1222 COVID-19 vaccine. Notes on the study in general: Reports say nearly half of spike-specific TCRs go after unmutated variant regions. Vaccine-associated CD4 TCRs ranged over spike, dominating at 160-218 and 743-854. In a largely white British group with more females than males, clonal diversity was possibly underestimated. Spike-specific TCR breadth and depth grew following two AZD1222 doses.

The CDR3 loop spans 15 amino acids. V lost 6 bases, J lost 1 base, and 3 bases stayed unmatched. The germline V gene encodes CDR1 LNHDA and CDR2 SQIVND (reference sequence). Profiled with immunoSEQ multiplex PCR; TCRdb holds only in-frame clones, not every one. Of around 140,000 clones listed, 90% to 95% are singletons. Note on this clone: Its antigen remains unidentified.

This sequence originates from an adult in good health. Sequenced here: peripheral blood, sampled on day 0 of AZD1222 vaccination. The chain is built from TRBV19 and TRBJ1-4; 9 positions match TRBD1. The chain's CDR3 is CASSEDRGTNEKLFF. The DNA for the CDR3 is TGTGCCAGTAGCGAGGACAGGGGAACTAATGAAAAACTGTTTTTT.